Detailed here is one T cell receptor (beta chain). Its binding antigen is unknown. No clone much larger than this one lies a single base away; base qualities are absent. This specimen comes from a study of blood T cell repertoires in COVID-19 (dated by TCRdb to 2019 to 2021). A note on the overall study: The collaborator samples originated in the United States, Italy and Spain and spanned the acute and convalescent phases of COVID-19. Sample metadata almost always included a de-identified subject ID, COVID-19 status, age in years and sex. Subjects who had been exposed to COVID-19, were actively infected with it, or had recovered from it provided the deeply sampled blood TCRbeta repertoires that made up the dataset. Where available, HLA class I and class II types were obtained from metadata supplied by the sample provider rather than from assay-based typing. The material from the prospective study consisted of cDNA or gDNA derived from T cells, B-cell-depleted T cells, or PBMCs. Samples came from the ongoing ImmuneRACE study (first 160 participants) plus 1,254 subjects from 6 global collaborators. The repertoires were released in a freely available public database intended as a resource for research on the immune response to SARS-CoV-2. Findings and caveats that apply to the study as a whole: Clinical and demographic metadata were provided uncurated, with the amount varying by source and participant.

In the prospective study, participants were about 18 to 95 years old, resided in about two dozen geographic areas of the United States, and were enrolled through a virtual design. To assign participants to cohorts, the prospective study relied on clinical history that participants themselves reported in a screening survey and a study questionnaire. Recovered participants in ImmuneRACE Cohort 3 were defined as having two consecutive negative NP/OP PCR tests, clearance from a healthcare professional, or resolution of symptoms. Each participant in the prospective study had whole blood, serum and a nasopharyngeal or oropharyngeal swab collected by mobile phlebotomists. Over an approximately 2-month period, participants in the prospective study had the option of providing additional blood draws and questionnaires. Prospective study blood samples were shipped either frozen or at room temperature before DNA extraction.

TCRbeta CDR3 regions were amplified from genomic DNA by means of the immunoSEQ Assay, a bias-controlled multiplex PCR. The original methods were these. The number of nucleated cells in each sample was estimated by amplification of reference gene primers within the assay. Sequence reads were collapsed and filtered to measure the absolute abundance of every unique TCRbeta CDR3 rearrangement. For each sample, productive Simpson clonality was calculated as the square root of Simpson's diversity index across productive rearrangements. In TCRdb, the immuneACCESS table is reduced to in-frame sequences with V and J assigned. These tables do not hold every clone; where another copy was compared, an unresolved V gene accounts for under half, and the others remain unexplained. D and trimming come from the DNA, and the V and J calls and clone size come from that table. In this sample the table shows about 380,000 clones, around 87% of which occur a single time. The ten biggest clones cover 1.3% of the sample.

Measured from the cysteine to the phenylalanine, the CDR3 is 15 residues long. Of the read, only the CDR3 DNA is kept; its 45 bases are in frame from base 1. V loses 2 bases at its end and J loses 2 bases; junction bases beyond the gene matches: 3. CDR1 and CDR2 were assigned from the germline V gene (reference sequence) as SEHNR and FQNEAQ. Recombination joined TRBV7-9 with TRBJ2-3; 8 middle bases align to TRBD2. The sequence was obtained from a man in his thirties or forties who had recovered from COVID-19. The sequenced sample consisted of PBMCs or T cells enriched from blood (not recorded which). The nucleotide sequence is TGTGCCAGCAGCTTAATCGGGGGGGCCACAGATACGCAGTATTTT. Its translation is CASSLIGGATDTQYF.